The T cell receptor beta chain described here comes from a study of cytomegalovirus exposure and HLA in healthy donors. Vbeta (60) and Jbeta (13) primers were used in the PCR. Method: immunoSEQ multiplex PCR; TCRdb's copy keeps in-frame clones and lacks some. The data contain about 170,000 clones, roughly four fifths of them singletons. This receptor was taken from a woman in her 30s in good health and CMV-seropositive. Sequenced: PBMCs.

This CDR3 is CASSLVLTEQYF. DNA for the CDR3: TGCGCCAGCAGCTTGGTTTTGACAGAGCAGTACTTC. V is TRBV5-1 and J is TRBJ2-7; unclear D gene. Trimming stripped 0 bases from V and 7 bases from J, with 8 bases between. Germline CDR1 reads SGHRS; CDR2 reads YFSETQ. There are 12 residues in the CDR3.